These 5 T cell receptor beta chains were all obtained from the same sample, sequenced in a study of cytomegalovirus exposure and HLA in healthy donors. The PCR ran on 60 Vbeta and 13 Jbeta primers. The method was immunoSEQ multiplex PCR; TCRdb's version includes in-frame clones alone and lacks a portion of them. This table holds approximately 190,000 clones, roughly 80% found once. The sample was PBMCs. The receptors stem from a woman aged 18-30 years in good health and CMV-seronegative.

This chain joins TRBV5-6 and TRBJ2-7; D possibly corresponds to TRBD2 (6 bases). Per the germline V gene, CDR1 is SGHDT and CDR2 is YYEEEE. Trimming left V 4 bases short and J 3 bases short, with 17 bases between. This CDR3 region has 15 residues. The CDR3 nucleotides are TGTGCCAGCAGCACCCCGAGGTCGCGGGACTACGAGCAGTACGTC. Amino acids: CASSTPRSRDYEQYV.

V and J are TRBV5-6 and TRBJ2-7; D is unresolved. Per the germline V gene, CDR1 is SGHDT and CDR2 is YYEEEE. The CDR3 runs 11 residues. V was trimmed by 2 bases and J by 6 bases, leaving 6 bases between them. The CDR3 nucleotides read TGTGCCAGCAGCTTTGTCGGCGAGCAGTACTTC. This sequence encodes CASSFVGEQYF.

The chain employs TRBV28 and TRBJ2-1; D not resolved. This CDR3 contains 13 residues. The ends were cut back, 6 bases at V and 1 base at J, with 7 bases in the middle. CDR1 MDHEN and CDR2 SYDVKM come from the germline V gene. The CDR3 reads CASRPTSYNEQFF. CDR3 in DNA: TGTGCCAGCAGACCTACTTCCTACAATGAGCAGTTCTTC.

J is TRBJ2-3 and V is TRBV6-6; D remains ambiguous. This CDR3 comprises 15 residues. Germline V gives CDR1 MNHNY, CDR2 SVGAGI (reference sequence). With 9 bases removed from V and 4 bases from J, the gap between germline ends came to 20 bases. This CDR3 reads CASLRGPDSADTQYF. The CDR3 DNA reads TGTGCCAGTCTTCGCGGTCCCGATTCAGCAGATACGCAGTATTTT.

This clone was found once. CDR3 sequence (DNA): TGTGCCTGGAGTACAGGGGGGACGTACGAGCAGTACTTC. It is translated as CAWSTGGTYEQYF. The rearrangement links TRBV30 to TRBJ2-7; 8 bases map to TRBD1. After removal of 2 bases from V and 4 bases from J, the junction contained 4 bases not matched to a gene. The germline V gene encodes CDR1 GTSNPN and CDR2 SVGIG (reference sequence). The CDR3 consists of 13 residues.